These 30 T cell receptor beta chains came from one sample sequenced in a study of CD8+CD57+ T cells in acquired aplastic anemia. Patients selected for sequencing had displayed CD8+CD57+ cell expansion by flow cytometry. Genomic DNA provided the template from which TCR beta VDJ and CDR3 profiles were obtained. TCRdb re-derived calls from the reads in MiXCR, one entry per CDR3 protein. The data contain 400,000 to 600,000 distinct CDR3 sequences, approximately 33% of them singletons. The source material was sorted CD4+, CD8+, or CD8+CD57+ T cells (not recorded which) from PBMCs. The receptors derive from a human donor with aplastic anemia.

Turning to this clonotype: Compared with germline, one end of the junction differs, possibly owing to a read error. The chain joins TRBV7-3 to TRBJ2-3; TRBD1 matches 8 bases. The CDR3 spans 16 residues. Germline CDR1 and CDR2: SGHTA and FQGTGA. CDR3 bases: TGTGCCAGCAGCCTCCGTGCCGGGACAGGCACAGATACACAGTATTTT. Translation gives CASSLRAGTGTDTQYF.

V usage is TRBV25-1 and J usage is TRBJ2-7; 10 nucleotides match TRBD2. The CDR3 is 14 residues long. Trimming took 4 bases from V and 5 from J; bases not matched to a gene: 5. The germline CDR1 and CDR2 sequences are MGHDK and SYGVNS. CDR3 sequence: CASSVLAGGHEQYF. The CDR3 DNA is TGTGCCAGCAGTGTGTTAGCGGGAGGCCACGAGCAGTACTTC.

The CDR3 spells CASSRFWQGANEQYF. The CDR3 bases are TGTGCCAGCAGTCGCTTCTGGCAGGGGGCCAACGAGCAGTACTTC. The J gene is TRBJ2-7, the V gene TRBV7-3, with TRBD1 matching 8 bases. Germline V lookup: CDR1 SGHTA, CDR2 FQGTGA. The CDR3 is made up of 15 amino acids. The junction had 12 bases not matched to a gene; V was cut back by 6 bases and J by 5 bases.

This clonotype was observed a few times. V and J are TRBV2 and TRBJ1-1; 8 nucleotides match TRBD1. Germline V CDR1 and CDR2: SNHLY, FYNNEI. The CDR3 extends over 14 amino acids. J gave up 5 bases and V 9 bases, and 11 bases lay outside the gene matches. The CDR3 here is CASSPQTGGTEAFF. The CDR3, as DNA: TGTGCCAGTAGTCCCCAAACAGGGGGTACTGAAGCTTTCTTT.

This clonotype was counted only a few times. The rearrangement links TRBV4-2 to TRBJ2-1, with 8 bases aligning to TRBD2. This CDR3 has 13 residues. After removal of 5 bases from V and 12 bases from J, the junction contained 9 bases not matched to a gene. Germline V CDR1 and CDR2: LGHNA, YNFKEQ. CDR3 region: CASSDTAGTRQFF. The CDR3 nucleotides are TGTGCCAGCAGCGACACAGCGGGGACTAGGCAGTTCTTC.

This chain connects TRBV6-6 to TRBJ2-1; unclear D gene. V shed 5 bases and J shed 9 bases, with 8 bases lying between them. Germline CDR1 and CDR2: MNHNY and SVGAGI (reference sequence). The CDR3 length is 11 residues. The CDR3 spells CASSTGTEQFF. For the CDR3, the DNA is TGTGCCAGCAGTACGGGTACTGAGCAGTTCTTC.

The chain recombines TRBV5-1 with TRBJ2-7; TRBD1 or TRBD2 may be the D gene (6 bases each). This CDR3 comprises 17 residues. Germline assignment: CDR1 SGHRS and CDR2 YFSETQ. The germline V and J ends were trimmed by 0 bases and 2 bases, with 18 bases remaining between them. CDR3 DNA: TGCGCCAGCAGCTTGGGTGCGATGGGGGGCGAGCCCTACGAGCAGTACTTC. It codes for CASSLGAMGGEPYEQYF.

This clonotype showed up many times. The chain couples TRBV29-1 to TRBJ1-1, with unresolved D. The germline V and J ends were trimmed by 3 bases and 0 bases, with 2 bases remaining between them. Germline loops: CDR1 SQVTM, CDR2 ANQGSEA. The CDR3 consists of 11 residues. The CDR3 here is CSVDVNTEAFF. CDR3 coding DNA: TGCAGCGTTGACGTGAACACTGAAGCTTTCTTT.

This clonotype was counted many times. The chain carries TRBV20-1 and TRBJ2-7, with D tentatively TRBD1 or TRBD2 (5 bases each). The germline gives CDR1 DFQATT, CDR2 SNEGSKA (reference sequence). The V end lost 3 bases, the J end lost 2 bases, and 14 bases lay between the germline ends. The CDR3 extends over 14 amino acids. CDR3 protein: CSARNRDVAYEQYF. The CDR3 coding sequence is TGCAGTGCTAGGAACCGGGACGTAGCCTACGAGCAGTACTTC.

The rearrangement uses TRBV7-3 and TRBJ2-2; D unclear. V was trimmed by 5 bases and J by 7 bases, leaving 11 bases between them. The CDR3 is 13 residues long. Germline CDR1 SGHTA, CDR2 FQGTGA. The CDR3 DNA is TGTGCCAGCAGCCCCGACGAGAGCGGGGAGCTGTTTTTT. It encodes CASSPDESGELFF.

This clonotype was seen only a few times. The rearrangement joins TRBV7-9 to TRBJ1-2, with 7 bases that match TRBD1. Germline trimming cut 5 bases from V and 7 bases from J; bases unmatched to any gene: 4. The germline V gene encodes CDR1 SEHNR and CDR2 FQNEAQ (reference sequence). This CDR3 is 12 amino acids long. CDR3 sequence: CASSTDRVGYTF. CDR3 nucleotide sequence: TGTGCCAGCAGCACCGACAGGGTTGGCTACACCTTC.

This clonotype appeared a few times. This chain connects TRBV5-4 to TRBJ2-7; 11 nucleotides line up with TRBD2. From germline, CDR1 is SGHNT and CDR2 YYREEE (reference sequence). With V trimmed by 7 bases and J by 0 bases, 9 bases remained unmatched. The CDR3 spans 16 residues. CDR3 sequence (DNA): TGTGCCAGCTCACGTAGCGGGGGGGCTGACTCCTACGAGCAGTACTTC. Its translation: CASSRSGGADSYEQYF.

This clonotype was observed a handful of times. V usage is TRBV20-1 and J usage is TRBJ1-5; tentative D call: TRBD1 (6 bases). The CDR3 has 15 amino acids. Germline V gives CDR1 DFQATT, CDR2 SNEGSKA (reference sequence). Trimming shortened V by 1 base and J by 6 bases, and 16 bases separated the two germline ends. DNA for the CDR3: TGCAGTGCTAGAGCTACTCCCGGGGGCGTTCAGCCCCAGCATTTT. It codes for CSARATPGGVQPQHF.

In this sample, this clonotype turned up once. A read error may explain this, as a much larger clone is one base away. V gene TRBV29-1 combines with J gene TRBJ2-3; D might be TRBD2 (6 bases). With 8 bases removed from V and 2 bases from J, the gap between germline ends came to 17 bases. CDR1 is SQVTM, CDR2 ANQGSEA, per germline. The CDR3 sequence is 14 residues long. CDR3 nucleotides: TGCAGCTCAGGATGGGGGAGGCTCACAGATACGCAGTATTTT. It codes for CSSGWGRLTDTQYF.

Ten or more counts support this clonotype. The V gene is TRBV9, the J gene TRBJ1-1; no definite D call. The CDR3 extends over 15 amino acids. Looked up from germline, CDR1 is SGDLS and CDR2 is YYNGEE. V was trimmed by 0 bases and J by 1 base, leaving 10 bases between them. The chain's CDR3 is CASSVGVGPNTEAFF. CDR3 sequence (DNA): TGTGCCAGCAGCGTAGGAGTAGGGCCGAACACTGAAGCTTTCTTT.

This sequence joins TRBV10-3 and TRBJ2-7; perhaps D is TRBD1 or TRBD2 (6 bases each). This CDR3 is built from 17 residues. V lost 10 bases, J lost 2 bases, and 27 bases lay in between. Germline CDR1 reads ENHRY; CDR2 reads SYGVKD. The CDR3 is CASTVFARGQGAYEQYF. Here the CDR3 DNA reads TGTGCCAGCACCGTCTTTGCCCGGGGGCAGGGTGCCTACGAGCAGTACTTC.

This sequence joins TRBV24-1 and TRBJ2-1; tentatively, D is TRBD1 or TRBD2 (5 bases each). The V and J ends lost 3 bases and 5 bases respectively, with 10 bases between them. The germline CDR1 and CDR2 sequences are KGHDR and SFDVKD. CDR3 length: 14 residues. The CDR3 DNA follows: TGTGCCACCAGTGATACGGGACCAAACAATGAGCAGTTCTTC. Translated, it gives CATSDTGPNNEQFF.

This clonotype was recorded many times. The chain employs TRBV4-2 and TRBJ2-7; D unclear. V gave up 1 base and J gave up 4 bases, with 17 bases separating them. Germline CDR1 and CDR2: LGHNA and YNFKEQ. The CDR3 consists of 16 residues. The CDR3 DNA sequence: TGTGCCAGCAGCCAAGTCGGCCCCCCCGAAGTGTACGAGCAGTACTTC. Protein sequence: CASSQVGPPEVYEQYF.

For this clonotype: A much more abundant neighbour one base away suggests this may be a read error. The chain uses TRBV10-1 and TRBJ1-4, with D hard to call. CDR1 WNHNN and CDR2 SYGVQD come from the germline V gene (reference sequence). V was clipped by 4 bases and J by 7 bases, with 7 bases between them. The CDR3 contains 12 residues. For the CDR3, the DNA is TGCGCCAGCAGTGGGATCGGTGAAAAACTGTTTTTT. Translating gives CASSGIGEKLFF.

This chain joins TRBV2 and TRBJ1-2, with TRBD1 as a possible D gene (6 bases). Germline V gives CDR1 SNHLY, CDR2 FYNNEI. The germline V and J ends were trimmed by 10 bases and 2 bases, with 14 bases remaining between them. The CDR3 is made up of 13 amino acids. CDR3 DNA sequence: TGTGCCATCCAAAGACAGGAGAACTATGGCTACACCTTC. Translation gives CAIQRQENYGYTF.

This clonotype was counted only a few times. The gene calls are TRBV5-1 and TRBJ2-5, with TRBD2 matching 10 bases. CDR3 length: 16 residues. In germline, CDR1 is SGHRS, CDR2 YFSETQ. With 5 bases clipped from V and 0 bases from J, the junction kept 7 bases outside the gene matches. This CDR3 is CASSFGLAVYQETQYF. CDR3 DNA sequence: TGCGCCAGCAGTTTTGGACTAGCGGTGTACCAAGAGACCCAGTACTTC.

This sequence joins TRBV15 and TRBJ2-7; 10 bases agree with TRBD1. Trimming at V came to 0 bases and at J to 0 bases, leaving 11 bases not matched to a gene. The CDR3 runs 19 residues. Germline V lookup: CDR1 LNHNV, CDR2 YYDKDF (reference sequence). CDR3 nucleotides: TGTGCCACCAGCAGAGATCTGCCGGACAGGGGGAAGAGCTCCTACGAGCAGTACTTC. Translating it yields CATSRDLPDRGKSSYEQYF.

This clonotype turned up a few times. This may arise from a read error, as a much more abundant clone is one base away. V and J are TRBV9 and TRBJ2-5; no clear D gene. The CDR3 is made up of 11 amino acids. Trimming stripped 3 bases from V and 3 bases from J, with 3 bases between. In germline, CDR1 is SGDLS, CDR2 YYNGEE. The CDR3, as DNA: TGTGCCAGCAGCGCCGAAGAGACCCAGTACTTC. Protein: CASSAEETQYF.

This clonotype was seen a few times. The V gene is TRBV24-1, the J gene TRBJ2-1; D gene unclear. Germline V gene data show CDR1 as KGHDR and CDR2 as SFDVKD. This CDR3 has 14 residues. Trimming took 0 bases from V and 8 from J, leaving 10 bases between them. Here the CDR3 reads CATSDLAHADEQFF. The CDR3 nucleotides read TGTGCCACCAGTGATTTGGCACATGCGGATGAGCAGTTCTTC.

The table lists this clonotype with many counts. This chain links TRBV7-8 with TRBJ2-7, with 9 positions matching TRBD1. V trimming: 5 bases; J trimming: 0 bases; junction bases outside the gene matches: 5. Germline values: CDR1 SGHVS, CDR2 FQNEAQ. The CDR3 is 15 residues long. The CDR3 here is CASSQGQGNSYEQYF. The CDR3 DNA sequence: TGTGCCAGCAGCCAGGGACAGGGAAACTCCTACGAGCAGTACTTC.

This clonotype occurred many times. The chain joins TRBV10-2 to TRBJ2-1; perhaps TRBD2 as D (6 bases). This CDR3 contains 13 residues. With 5 bases removed from V and 8 bases from J, the gap between germline ends came to 13 bases. CDR1 WSHSY and CDR2 SAAADI come from the germline V gene. CDR3 protein: CASSIRREHEQFF. The DNA of the CDR3 is TGCGCCAGCAGTATACGGAGGGAGCATGAGCAGTTCTTC.

The chain recombines TRBV19 with TRBJ1-1; the D is unclear. This CDR3 has 13 residues. V was cut by 3 bases and J by 5 bases, with 10 bases left in between. Germline CDR1 is LNHDA and CDR2 is SQIVND (reference sequence). Written as DNA, the CDR3 is TGTGCCAGTAGTATTGGGCAGATGACTGAAGCTTTCTTT. Its translation is CASSIGQMTEAFF.

This clonotype came up a few times. This sequence joins TRBV6-1 and TRBJ1-6; D ambiguous. V dropped 0 bases and J dropped 7 bases, with 10 bases sitting between them. Germline V lookup: CDR1 MNHNS, CDR2 SASEGT. The CDR3 has 15 residues. For the CDR3, the DNA is TGTGCCAGCAGTGAAGCGCTCCTTGTAAATTCACCCCTCCACTTT. It translates to CASSEALLVNSPLHF.

Turning to this clonotype: A much larger clone sits a single nucleotide away, making a read error possible. V and J are TRBV19 and TRBJ2-1, with D unresolved. Germline-derived CDR1 and CDR2 are LNHDA and SQIVND (reference sequence). CDR3 length: 15 residues. Trimming removed 1 base from V and 0 bases from J, with 7 bases in between. The DNA of the CDR3 is TGTGCCAGTAGTATAGTCGGTAACTCCTACAATGAGCAGTTCTTC. As protein: CASSIVGNSYNEQFF.

Turning to this clonotype: The junction differs from germline at one of its ends, possibly a read error. V gene TRBV19 combines with J gene TRBJ1-1; D gene uncertain. The CDR3 runs to 14 residues. The V gene's germline CDR1 is LNHDA and CDR2 SQIVND (reference sequence). CDR3 sequence (DNA): TGTCCCAGTGGTATAGGGCCTGCCAACACTGAAGCTTTCTTT. Translated, it gives CPSGIGPANTEAFF.